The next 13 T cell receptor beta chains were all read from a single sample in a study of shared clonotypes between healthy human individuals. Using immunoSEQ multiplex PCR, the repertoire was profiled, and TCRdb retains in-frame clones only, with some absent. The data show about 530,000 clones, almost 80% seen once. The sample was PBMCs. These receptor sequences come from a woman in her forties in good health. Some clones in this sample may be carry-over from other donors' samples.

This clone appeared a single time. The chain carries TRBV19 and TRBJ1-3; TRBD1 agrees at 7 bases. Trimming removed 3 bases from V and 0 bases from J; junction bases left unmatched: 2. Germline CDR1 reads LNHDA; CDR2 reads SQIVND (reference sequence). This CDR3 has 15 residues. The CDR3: CASSIGTASGNTIYF. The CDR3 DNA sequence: TGTGCCAGTAGTATTGGGACAGCCTCTGGAAACACCATATATTTT.

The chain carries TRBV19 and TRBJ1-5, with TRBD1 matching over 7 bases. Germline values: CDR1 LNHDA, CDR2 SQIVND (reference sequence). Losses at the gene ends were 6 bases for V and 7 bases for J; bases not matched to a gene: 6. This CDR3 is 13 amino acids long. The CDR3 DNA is TGTGCCAGTAGGCGCAGGGGGGACCAGCCCCAGCATTTT. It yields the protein CASRRRGDQPQHF.

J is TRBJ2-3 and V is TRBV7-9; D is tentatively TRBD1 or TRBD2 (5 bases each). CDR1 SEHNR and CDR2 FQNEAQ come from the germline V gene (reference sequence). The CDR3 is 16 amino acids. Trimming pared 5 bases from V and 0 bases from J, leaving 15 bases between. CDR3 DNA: TGTGCCAGCAGCCCGACCGGGACCCTTAGCACAGATACGCAGTATTTT. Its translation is CASSPTGTLSTDTQYF.

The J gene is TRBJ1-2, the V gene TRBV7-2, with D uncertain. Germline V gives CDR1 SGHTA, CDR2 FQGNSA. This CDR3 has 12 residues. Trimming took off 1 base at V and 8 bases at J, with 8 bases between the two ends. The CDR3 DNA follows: TGTGCCAGCAGCTTAGTCTCGGGGGGCTACACCTTC. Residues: CASSLVSGGYTF. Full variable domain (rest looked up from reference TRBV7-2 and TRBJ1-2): GAGVSQSPSNKVTEKGKDVELRCDPISGHTALYWYRQSLGQGLEFLIYFQGNSAPDKSGLPSDRFSAERTGGSVSTLTIQRTQQEDSAVYLCASSLVSGGYTFGSGTRLTVV.

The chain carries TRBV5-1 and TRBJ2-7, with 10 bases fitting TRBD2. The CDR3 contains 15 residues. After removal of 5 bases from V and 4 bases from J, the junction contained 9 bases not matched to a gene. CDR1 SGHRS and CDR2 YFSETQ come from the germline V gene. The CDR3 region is CASRVERTSGYEQYF. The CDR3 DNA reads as TGCGCCAGCAGAGTCGAGAGGACTAGCGGATACGAGCAGTACTTC.

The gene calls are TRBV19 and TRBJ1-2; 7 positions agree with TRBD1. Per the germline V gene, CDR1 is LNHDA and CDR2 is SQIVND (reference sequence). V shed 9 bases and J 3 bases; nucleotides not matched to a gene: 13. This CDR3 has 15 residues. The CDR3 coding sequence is TGTGCCAGCCTAGAGCCCGCTACAGGGGACTATGGCTACACCTTC. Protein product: CASLEPATGDYGYTF. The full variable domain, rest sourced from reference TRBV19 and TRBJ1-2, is DGGITQSPKYLFRKEGQNVTLSCEQNLNHDAMYWYRQDPGQGLRLIYYSQIVNDFQKGDIAEGYSVSREKKESFPLTVTSAQKNPTAFYLCASLEPATGDYGYTFGSGTRLTVV.

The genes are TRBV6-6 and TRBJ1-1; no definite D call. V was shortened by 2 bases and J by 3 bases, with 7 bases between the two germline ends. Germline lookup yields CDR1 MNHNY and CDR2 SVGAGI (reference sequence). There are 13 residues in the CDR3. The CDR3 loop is CASSYARDTEAFF. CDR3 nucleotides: TGTGCCAGCAGTTACGCCCGAGACACTGAAGCTTTCTTT.

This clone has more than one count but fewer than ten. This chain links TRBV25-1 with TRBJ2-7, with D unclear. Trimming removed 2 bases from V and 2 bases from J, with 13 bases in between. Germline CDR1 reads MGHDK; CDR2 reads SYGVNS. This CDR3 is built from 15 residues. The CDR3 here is CASSEEEEATYEQYF. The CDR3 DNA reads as TGTGCCAGCAGTGAAGAGGAAGAGGCGACCTACGAGCAGTACTTC.

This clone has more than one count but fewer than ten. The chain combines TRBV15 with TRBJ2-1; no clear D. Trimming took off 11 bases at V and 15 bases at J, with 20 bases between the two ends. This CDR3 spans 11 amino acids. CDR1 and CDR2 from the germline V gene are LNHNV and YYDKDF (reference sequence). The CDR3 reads CAPPHRLRRFF. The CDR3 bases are TGTGCCCCACCCCACCGCTTGAGGCGGTTCTTC. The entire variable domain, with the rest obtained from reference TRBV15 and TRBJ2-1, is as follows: DAMVIQNPRYQVTQFGKPVTLSCSQTLNHNVMYWYQQKSSQAPKLLFHYYDKDFNNEADTPDNFQSRRPNTSFCFLDIRSPGLGDTAMYLCAPPHRLRRFFGPGTRLTVL.

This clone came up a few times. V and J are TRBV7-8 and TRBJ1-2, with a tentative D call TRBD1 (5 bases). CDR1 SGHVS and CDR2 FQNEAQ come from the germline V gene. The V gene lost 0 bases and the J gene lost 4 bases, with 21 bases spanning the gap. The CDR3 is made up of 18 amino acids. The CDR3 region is CASSLAGGRTGNFYGYTF. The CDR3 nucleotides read TGTGCCAGCAGCTTAGCTGGGGGGAGGACGGGAAATTTCTATGGCTACACCTTC.

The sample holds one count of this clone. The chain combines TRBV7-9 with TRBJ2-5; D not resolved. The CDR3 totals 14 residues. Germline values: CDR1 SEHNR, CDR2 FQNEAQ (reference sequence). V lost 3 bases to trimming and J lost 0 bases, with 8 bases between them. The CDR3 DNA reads TGTGCCAGCAGCTTGTTCCGGGACCAAGAGACCCAGTACTTC. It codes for CASSLFRDQETQYF.

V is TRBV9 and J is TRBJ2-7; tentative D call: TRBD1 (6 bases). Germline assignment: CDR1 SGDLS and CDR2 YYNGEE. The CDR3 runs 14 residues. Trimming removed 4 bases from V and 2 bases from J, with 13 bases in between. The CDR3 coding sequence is TGTGCCAGCAGCCCCCAGGGGCTAACCTACGAGCAGTACTTC. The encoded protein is CASSPQGLTYEQYF.

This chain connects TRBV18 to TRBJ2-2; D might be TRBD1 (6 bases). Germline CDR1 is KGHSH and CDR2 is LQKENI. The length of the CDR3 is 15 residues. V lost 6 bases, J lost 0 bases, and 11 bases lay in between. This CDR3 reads CASSIGQTNTGELFF. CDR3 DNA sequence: TGTGCCAGCTCGATAGGACAGACGAACACCGGGGAGCTGTTTTTT.